This T cell receptor beta chain originates from a study of blood T cell repertoires in COVID-19. This CDR3 contains 17 residues. Authors' methods: Estimates of nucleated cell counts were drawn from the amplification of reference gene primers. Profiling relied on immunoSEQ multiplex PCR, and the TCRdb table lists in-frame clones only, not all of them. Clonal size and the V and J genes are those of that table, whereas D and trimming came from the DNA. Of some 500,000 clones listed, approximately 91% were seen once; the top ten hold about 8.2%. The rearrangement joins TRBV12-1 to TRBJ2-7; whether TRBD2, the table's D call, matches the DNA was not checked. TRBV12-1 is a recognized pseudogene. The TCR was taken from a woman aged 50 to 60 with COVID-19, enrolled during active disease. The sample taken for sequencing was peripheral blood. The CDR3 is CASPLHHLLRPAREQYF. Written as DNA, the CDR3 is TGTGCCAGCCCCTTACACCATCTTCTAAGACCGGCGAGGGAGCAGTACTTC.